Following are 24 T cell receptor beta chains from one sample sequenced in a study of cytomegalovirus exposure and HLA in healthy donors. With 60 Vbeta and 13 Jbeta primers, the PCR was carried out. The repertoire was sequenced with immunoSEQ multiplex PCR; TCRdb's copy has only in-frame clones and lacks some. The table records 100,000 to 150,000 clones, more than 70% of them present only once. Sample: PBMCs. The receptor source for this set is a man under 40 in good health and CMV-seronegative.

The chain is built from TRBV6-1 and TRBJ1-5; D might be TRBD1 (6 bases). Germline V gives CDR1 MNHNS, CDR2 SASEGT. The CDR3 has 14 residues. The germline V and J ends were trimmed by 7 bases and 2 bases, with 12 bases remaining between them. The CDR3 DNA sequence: TGTGCCAGCACCCTAAAGGGGGGCAATCAGCCCCAGCATTTT. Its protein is CASTLKGGNQPQHF.

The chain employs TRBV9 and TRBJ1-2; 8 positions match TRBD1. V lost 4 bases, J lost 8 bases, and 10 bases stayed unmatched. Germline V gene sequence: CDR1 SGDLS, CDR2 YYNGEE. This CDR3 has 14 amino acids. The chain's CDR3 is CASSTFQGAGGYTF. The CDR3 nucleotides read TGTGCCAGCAGCACCTTCCAGGGGGCGGGGGGCTACACCTTC.

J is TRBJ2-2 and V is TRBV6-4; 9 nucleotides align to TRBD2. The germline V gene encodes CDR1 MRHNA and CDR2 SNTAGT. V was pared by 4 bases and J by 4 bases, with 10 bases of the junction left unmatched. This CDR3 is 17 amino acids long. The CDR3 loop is CASSVGSGGPSTGELFF. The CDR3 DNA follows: TGTGCCAGCAGTGTTGGTAGCGGGGGACCGAGCACCGGGGAGCTGTTTTTT.

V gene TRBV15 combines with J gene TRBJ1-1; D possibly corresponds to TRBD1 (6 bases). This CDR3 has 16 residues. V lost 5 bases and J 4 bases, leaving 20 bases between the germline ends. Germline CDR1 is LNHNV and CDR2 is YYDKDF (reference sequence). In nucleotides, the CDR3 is TGTGCCACCAGCCTTACTGAGGGGGGGTGGGTCACTGAAGCTTTCTTT. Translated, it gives CATSLTEGGWVTEAFF.

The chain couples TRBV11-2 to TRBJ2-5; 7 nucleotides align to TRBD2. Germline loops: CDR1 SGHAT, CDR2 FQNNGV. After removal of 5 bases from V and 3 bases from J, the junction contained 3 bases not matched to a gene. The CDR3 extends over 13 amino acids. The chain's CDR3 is CASSAGEKETQYF. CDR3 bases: TGTGCCAGCAGCGCGGGGGAAAAAGAGACCCAGTACTTC.

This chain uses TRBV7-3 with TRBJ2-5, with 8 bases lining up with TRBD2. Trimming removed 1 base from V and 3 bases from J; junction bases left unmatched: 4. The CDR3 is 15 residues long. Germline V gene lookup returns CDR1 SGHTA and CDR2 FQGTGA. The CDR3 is CASSLIGGAEETQYF. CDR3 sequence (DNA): TGTGCCAGCAGCTTAATCGGGGGGGCGGAAGAGACCCAGTACTTC.

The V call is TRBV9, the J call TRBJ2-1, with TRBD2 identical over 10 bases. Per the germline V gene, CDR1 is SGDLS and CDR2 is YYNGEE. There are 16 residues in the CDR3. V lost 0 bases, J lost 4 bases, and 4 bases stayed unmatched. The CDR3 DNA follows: TGTGCCAGCAGCGTAGGCTCTAGCGGGGGTTACAATGAGCAGTTCTTC. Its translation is CASSVGSSGGYNEQFF.

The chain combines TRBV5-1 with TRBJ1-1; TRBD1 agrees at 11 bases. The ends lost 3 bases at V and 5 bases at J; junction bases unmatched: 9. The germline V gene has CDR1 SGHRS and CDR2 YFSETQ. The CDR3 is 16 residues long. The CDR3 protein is CASSWDRGGRRTEAFF. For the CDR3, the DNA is TGCGCCAGCAGCTGGGACAGGGGGGGTCGTCGTACTGAAGCTTTCTTT.

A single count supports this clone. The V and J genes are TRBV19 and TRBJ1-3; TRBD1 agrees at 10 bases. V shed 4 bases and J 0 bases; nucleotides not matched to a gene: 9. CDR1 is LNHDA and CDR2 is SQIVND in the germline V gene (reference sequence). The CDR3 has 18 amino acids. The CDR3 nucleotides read TGTGCCAGTAGTACAGCGCGGGACAGGGGTTACTCTGGAAACACCATATATTTT. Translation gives CASSTARDRGYSGNTIYF.

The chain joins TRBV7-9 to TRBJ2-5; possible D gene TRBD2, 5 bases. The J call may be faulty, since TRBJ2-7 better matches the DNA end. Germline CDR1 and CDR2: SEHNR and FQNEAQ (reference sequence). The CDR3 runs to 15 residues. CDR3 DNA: TGTGCCAGCAGCTTAGAGAGGGCTAGCTCCTACGAGCAGTACTTC. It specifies CASSLERASSYEQYF.

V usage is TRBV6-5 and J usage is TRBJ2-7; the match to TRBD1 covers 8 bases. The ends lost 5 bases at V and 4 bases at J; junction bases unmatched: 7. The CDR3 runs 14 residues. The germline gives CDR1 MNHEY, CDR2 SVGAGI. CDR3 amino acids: CASSPRTGSYEQYF. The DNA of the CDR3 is TGTGCCAGCAGTCCTCGGACAGGGAGTTACGAGCAGTACTTC.

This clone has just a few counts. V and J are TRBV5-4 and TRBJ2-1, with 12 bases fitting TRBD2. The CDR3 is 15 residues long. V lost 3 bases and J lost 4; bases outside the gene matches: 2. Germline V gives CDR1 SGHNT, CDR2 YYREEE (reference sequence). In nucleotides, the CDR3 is TGTGCCAGCAGCTACGGGACTAGCGGGTACAATGAGCAGTTCTTC. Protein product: CASSYGTSGYNEQFF.

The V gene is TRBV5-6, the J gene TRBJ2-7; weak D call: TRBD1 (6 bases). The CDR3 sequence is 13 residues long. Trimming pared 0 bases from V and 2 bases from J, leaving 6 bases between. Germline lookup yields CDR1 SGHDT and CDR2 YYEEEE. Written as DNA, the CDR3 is TGTGCCAGCAGCTTGGACAGGGCCTACGAGCAGTACTTC. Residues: CASSLDRAYEQYF. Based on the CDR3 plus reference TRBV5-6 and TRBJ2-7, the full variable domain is DAGVTQSPTHLIKTRGQQVTLRCSPKSGHDTVSWYQQALGQGPQFIFQYYEEEERQRGNFPDRFSGHQFPNYSSELNVNALLLGDSALYLCASSLDRAYEQYFGPGTRLTVT.

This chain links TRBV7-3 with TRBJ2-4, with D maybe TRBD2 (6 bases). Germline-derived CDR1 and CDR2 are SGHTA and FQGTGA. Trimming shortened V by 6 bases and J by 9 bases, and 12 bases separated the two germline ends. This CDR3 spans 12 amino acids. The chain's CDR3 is CASSHNGGIQYF. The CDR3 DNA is TGTGCCAGCAGTCATAACGGGGGCATTCAGTACTTC.

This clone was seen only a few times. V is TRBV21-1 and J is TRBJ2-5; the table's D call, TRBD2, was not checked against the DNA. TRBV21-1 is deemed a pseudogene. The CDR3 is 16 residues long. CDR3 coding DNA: TGTGCCAGCAGCCCCGCCCTGGGGAGATTCCAAGAGACCCAGTACTTC. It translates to CASSPALGRFQETQYF.

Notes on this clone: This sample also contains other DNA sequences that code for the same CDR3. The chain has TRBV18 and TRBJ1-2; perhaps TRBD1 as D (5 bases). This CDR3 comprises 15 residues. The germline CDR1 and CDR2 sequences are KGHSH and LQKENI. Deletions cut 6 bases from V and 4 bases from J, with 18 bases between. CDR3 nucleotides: TGTGCCAGCTCGCCAGCCTCAGGGTGGGGCTATGGCTACACCTTC. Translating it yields CASSPASGWGYGYTF.

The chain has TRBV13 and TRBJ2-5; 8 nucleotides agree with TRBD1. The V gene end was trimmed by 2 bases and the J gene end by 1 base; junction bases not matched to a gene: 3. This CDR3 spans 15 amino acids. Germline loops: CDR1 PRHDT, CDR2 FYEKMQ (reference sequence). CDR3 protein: CASSLRTGPQETQYF. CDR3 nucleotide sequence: TGTGCCAGCAGCTTAAGGACAGGGCCCCAAGAGACCCAGTACTTC.

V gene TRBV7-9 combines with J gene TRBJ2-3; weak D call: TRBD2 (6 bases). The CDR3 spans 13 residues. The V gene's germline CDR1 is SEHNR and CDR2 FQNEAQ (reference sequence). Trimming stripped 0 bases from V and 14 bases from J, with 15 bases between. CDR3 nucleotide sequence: TGTGCCAGCAGCTTAGCGGGGACTCCCGGTTCGTATTTT. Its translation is CASSLAGTPGSYF.

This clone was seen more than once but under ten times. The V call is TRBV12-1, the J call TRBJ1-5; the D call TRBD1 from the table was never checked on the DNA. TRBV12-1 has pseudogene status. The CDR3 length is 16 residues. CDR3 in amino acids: CASSLLKTDIVQPQHF. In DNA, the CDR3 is TGTGCCAGCAGCCTACTAAAGACAGACATTGTCCAGCCCCAGCATTTT.

CDR3 residues: CASSHLPPRGAYGYTF. DNA for the CDR3: TGCGCCAGCAGCCACCTCCCACCGCGGGGGGCATATGGCTACACCTTC. This sequence joins TRBV4-1 and TRBJ1-2; weak D call: TRBD1 (6 bases). CDR1 and CDR2 (germline): MGHRA, YSYEKL. The CDR3 is made up of 16 amino acids. V was cut by 3 bases and J by 5 bases, with 19 bases left in between.

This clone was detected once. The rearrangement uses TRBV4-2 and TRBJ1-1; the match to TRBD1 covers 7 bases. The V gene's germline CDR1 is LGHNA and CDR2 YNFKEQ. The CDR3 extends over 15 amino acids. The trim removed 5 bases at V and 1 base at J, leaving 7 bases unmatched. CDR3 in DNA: TGTGCCAGCAGCATTACGGGACAGACGAACACTGAAGCTTTCTTT. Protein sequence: CASSITGQTNTEAFF.

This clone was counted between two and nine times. The CDR3 reads CASSPVAGNTEAFF. The DNA of the CDR3 is TGTGCCAGCTCACCAGTGGCAGGAAACACTGAAGCTTTCTTT. The rearrangement joins TRBV18 to TRBJ1-1, with unresolved D. The CDR3 extends over 14 amino acids. Trimming pared 2 bases from V and 2 bases from J, leaving 9 bases between. Germline assignment: CDR1 KGHSH and CDR2 LQKENI.

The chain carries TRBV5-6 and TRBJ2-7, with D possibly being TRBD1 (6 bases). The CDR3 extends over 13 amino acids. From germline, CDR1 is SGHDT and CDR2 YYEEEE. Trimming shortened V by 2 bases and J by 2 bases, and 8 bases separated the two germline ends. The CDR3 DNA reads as TGTGCCAGCAGCTTTCAGGGGACCTACGAGCAGTACTTC. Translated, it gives CASSFQGTYEQYF.

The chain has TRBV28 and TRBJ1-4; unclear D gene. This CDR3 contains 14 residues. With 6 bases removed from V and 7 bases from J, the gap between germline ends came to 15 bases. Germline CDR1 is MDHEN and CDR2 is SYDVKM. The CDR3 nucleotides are TGTGCCAGCAGCCCTGACGGAGGAGGTGAAAAACTGTTTTTT. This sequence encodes CASSPDGGGEKLFF. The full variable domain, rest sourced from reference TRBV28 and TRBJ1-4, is DVKVTQSSRYLVKRTGEKVFLECVQDMDHENMFWYRQDPGLGLRLIYFSYDVKMKEKGDIPEGYSVSREKKERFSLILESASTNQTSMYLCASSPDGGGEKLFFGSGTQLSVL.